Listed below are T cell receptor beta chains from one sample, sequenced in a study of T cell responses to AZD1222 COVID-19 vaccine. Produced via immunoSEQ multiplex PCR; TCRdb's table is partial and in-frame only. This sample yields roughly 120,000 clones, of which approximately 90% are seen a single time; roughly 4% belongs to the top ten. Material: peripheral blood, obtained on day 0 of AZD1222 vaccination. Source of these receptors: an adult in good health. Each CDR3 is given with its conserved first and last residue. Fields, in order: D gene, J gene, clone size, V gene, CDR3 DNA, CDR3 protein. D genes are given only for firm matches. Some rows mark clone size as missing; the rest say once, few, many or name a class of expanded clone.

>TRBD1|TRBJ1-3|NA|TRBV9
TGTGCCAGCAGCCCAGGACAGGGGATCTCTGGAAACACCATATATTTT
CASSPGQGISGNTIYF
>TRBD1|TRBJ1-2|NA|TRBV7-2
TGTGCCAGCAGCTCCTTGGGGACAGCTAATAACTATGGCTACACCTTC
CASSSLGTANNYGYTF
>NA|TRBJ2-2|NA|TRBV19
TGTGCCAGTAGTATGGTCCCGACGAGGAACACCGGGGAGCTGTTTTTT
CASSMVPTRNTGELFF
>TRBD1|TRBJ2-3|NA|TRBV19
TGTGCCAGTAGTGGGACAGGGCCAGATACGCAGTATTTT
CASSGTGPDTQYF
>NA|TRBJ2-5|NA|TRBV12-5
TGTGCTAGTGGGGGAGAGGAATCAGAGACCCAGTACTTC
CASGGEESETQYF
>TRBD1|TRBJ1-4|few|TRBV2
TGTGCCAGCCGCCGGGACAGGGGTGAAAAACTGTTTTTT
CASRRDRGEKLFF
>TRBD1|TRBJ2-2|NA|TRBV9
TGTGCCAGCAGGGGGGGACAGGGGTACACCGGGGAGCTGTTTTTT
CASRGGQGYTGELFF
>TRBD2|TRBJ2-3|NA|TRBV24-1
TGTGCCACCAGTGGCCCTAGCGGGAGAAGCACAGATACGCAGTATTTT
CATSGPSGRSTDTQYF
>TRBD1|TRBJ1-6|NA|TRBV25-1
TGTGCCAGCAGTGAATCGCAGGGGGCAGATAATTCACCCCTCCACTTT
CASSESQGADNSPLHF
>TRBD1|TRBJ1-1|NA|TRBV7-3
TGTGCCAGCAGCTTAACGCGGGACAGAAACACTGAAGCTTTCTTT
CASSLTRDRNTEAFF
>TRBD1|TRBJ1-2|NA|TRBV27
TGTGCCAGCAGGCCCCGGGACAGGGGATATGGCTACACCTTC
CASRPRDRGYGYTF
>NA|TRBJ1-1|NA|TRBV7-9
TGTGCCAGCAGCCTGACAGGGAACACTGAAGCTTTCTTT
CASSLTGNTEAFF
>TRBD1|TRBJ1-5|NA|TRBV7-8
TGTGCCAGCAGCCCCGGACAGGTTCGCAATCAGCCCCAGCATTTT
CASSPGQVRNQPQHF
>TRBD1|TRBJ2-4|NA|TRBV6-5
TGTGCCAGCTACACAGGGGGCTTTGGAAACATTCAGTACTTC
CASYTGGFGNIQYF
>NA|TRBJ1-2|NA|TRBV27
TGTGCCAGCAGTTTACAGGGGTGGGGGCTGGGATATGGCTACACCTTC
CASSLQGWGLGYGYTF
>NA|TRBJ2-5|NA|TRBV5-6
TGTGCCAGCAGCTTGGCCGTGGGGACAGAGACCCAGTACTTC
CASSLAVGTETQYF
>TRBD2|TRBJ2-7|few|TRBV7-2
TGTGCCAGCAGCGGAGCGGCGGGGGGCCGAACAACCTCCTACGAGCAGTACTTC
CASSGAAGGRTTSYEQYF
>TRBD1|TRBJ1-1|NA|TRBV12-3/TRBV12-4
TGTGCCAGCAGTCCCGAGGGACAGCCTGAAGCTTTCTTT
CASSPEGQPEAFF
>NA|TRBJ1-3|NA|TRBV7-8
TGTGCCAGCAGCTTCAGCCTTCGGGGATCCTCTGGAAACACCATATATTTT
CASSFSLRGSSGNTIYF
>NA|TRBJ1-3|NA|TRBV24-1
TGTGCCACCAGTGATTCGCCGGGACGGCTCTCTGGAAACACCATATATTTT
CATSDSPGRLSGNTIYF
>TRBD1|TRBJ1-2|NA|TRBV25-1
TGTGCCAGCAGTGAATCCTATTCCAGGGGGCAGGGTGGCTACACCTTC
CASSESYSRGQGGYTF
>NA|TRBJ1-4|NA|TRBV27
TGTGCCAGCAGCCGAAGGCCGGGACACCATAATGAAAAACTGTTTTTT
CASSRRPGHHNEKLFF
>NA|TRBJ1-6|NA|TRBV11-2
TGTGCCAGCAGCGTCGGGAACCACCGGAATTCACCCCTCCACTTT
CASSVGNHRNSPLHF
>TRBD2|TRBJ2-1|NA|TRBV6-4
TGTGCCAGCAGTCAGAGCGGGGGAGAGGATGAGCAGTTCTTC
CASSQSGGEDEQFF
>TRBD1|TRBJ2-7|NA|TRBV28
TGTGCCAGCAGTAGGTCCAGGGGGCGATCTCGCTACGAGCAGTACTTC
CASSRSRGRSRYEQYF
>NA|TRBJ1-4|NA|TRBV30
TGTGCCTGGAGAAGTGGGGAGGCAGCTAATGAAAAACTGTTTTTT
CAWRSGEAANEKLFF
>TRBD1|TRBJ2-1|once|TRBV27
TGTGCCAGCAGTGGCCCGGGACAGGGTGGCAATGAGCAGTTCTTC
CASSGPGQGGNEQFF
>TRBD2|TRBJ2-2|once|TRBV9
TGTGCCAGCAGCCCCCATGCTAGCGGGGGCACGAACACCGGGGAGCTGTTTTTT
CASSPHASGGTNTGELFF
>TRBD2|TRBJ2-1|NA|TRBV28
TGTGCCACCAGGCCTAGCGGGAACAATGAGCAGTTCTTC
CATRPSGNNEQFF
>TRBD1|TRBJ2-5|NA|TRBV11-3
TGTGCCAGCAGCTCGGCCGGACAGGGGGAGACCCAGTACTTC
CASSSAGQGETQYF
>NA|TRBJ1-3|NA|TRBV4-3
TGCGCCAGCAGCCGCTCCGGGTCCTCTGGAAACACCATATATTTT
CASSRSGSSGNTIYF
>NA|TRBJ1-3|NA|TRBV9
TGTGCCAGCAGCGTATTCGAGGGAAACACCATATATTTT
CASSVFEGNTIYF
>NA|TRBJ2-2|NA|TRBV27
TGTGCCAGCAGTTTAGGTTCCGGGAGAGGCGGGGAGCTGTTTTTT
CASSLGSGRGGELFF
>NA|TRBJ1-3|NA|TRBV7-9
TGTGCCAGCAGCTTAGGCCGAGGGGAGAGTGGAAACACCATATATTTT
CASSLGRGESGNTIYF
>NA|TRBJ1-2|NA|TRBV24-1
TGTGCCACCAGTGATTTCCGGGATGGCTATGGCTACACCTTC
CATSDFRDGYGYTF
>TRBD1|TRBJ2-2|NA|TRBV4-1
TGCGCCAGCAGCCCGGGACAGATGAACACCGGGGAGCTGTTTTTT
CASSPGQMNTGELFF
>NA|TRBJ2-7|NA|TRBV3-1/TRBV3-2
TGTGCCAGCAGCCAGTATGAGGGCATGAGTTACGAGCAGTACTTC
CASSQYEGMSYEQYF
>TRBD1|TRBJ2-1|NA|TRBV24-1
TGTGCCACCAGTGCCCTGGGACAGAGCTCCTACAATGAGCAGTTCTTC
CATSALGQSSYNEQFF
>NA|TRBJ2-5|NA|TRBV5-5
TGTGCCAGCAGCCCCCCGGTGGGCACAAGGGAAGGGACCCAGTACTTC
CASSPPVGTREGTQYF
>TRBD1|TRBJ2-7|NA|TRBV10-1
TGCGCCAGCAGCCATAGACAGGGCCGGCACGAGCAGTACTTC
CASSHRQGRHEQYF
>TRBD1|TRBJ1-2|few|TRBV24-1
TGTGCCACCAGTGATTCCACAGGGGTTAACTATGGCTACACCTTC
CATSDSTGVNYGYTF
>NA|TRBJ1-4|NA|TRBV25-1
TGTGCCAGCAGTCCCCACCGGGACATCCCTGAAAAACTGTTTTTT
CASSPHRDIPEKLFF
>NA|TRBJ2-6|NA|TRBV6-2/TRBV6-3
TGTGCCAGCAGTAGTCATAGCTCTGGGGCCAACGTCCTGACTTTC
CASSSHSSGANVLTF
>NA|TRBJ2-1|NA|TRBV27
TGTGCCAGCAGTTTAGCGGGGCCGACTTACAATGAGCAGTTCTTC
CASSLAGPTYNEQFF
>NA|TRBJ1-5|NA|TRBV30
TGTGCCTGGAGTGTAACGGGGGTGAATCAGCCCCAGCATTTT
CAWSVTGVNQPQHF
>NA|TRBJ1-1|NA|TRBV5-8
TGTGCCAGCAGCTTTTACCAGGGCATGGCCACTGAAGCTTTCTTT
CASSFYQGMATEAFF
>TRBD2|TRBJ2-1|NA|TRBV7-9
TGTGCCAGTGGCGAGCGGGAGTCCTACAATGAGCAGTTCTTC
CASGERESYNEQFF
>NA|TRBJ1-1|NA|TRBV11-3
TGTGCCAGCAGGGATCAGGGAAGTACTGAAGCTTTCTTT
CASRDQGSTEAFF
>TRBD1|TRBJ1-2|NA|TRBV28
TGTGCCAGCACCGGGACAGGGGACTATGGCTACACCTTC
CASTGTGDYGYTF